These T cell receptor beta chains were read from a single sample in a study of cytomegalovirus exposure and HLA in healthy donors. The data were produced by immunoSEQ multiplex PCR, yet TCRdb's version contains in-frame clones alone and is incomplete. The sample includes around 180,000 clones, about four fifths of them seen just once. The specimen sequenced was PBMCs. Receptors were obtained from a man between 18 and 29 years old in good health and CMV-seropositive. CDR3s include the opening cysteine and the closing phenylalanine or tryptophan. Fields, in order: clone size, J gene, V gene, D gene, CDR3 DNA, CDR3 protein. The D gene is left open where the match is weak. Only part of the rows carry a size: once, few, many, or a class if the clone is expanded.

clone size: NA; J gene: TRBJ2-1; V gene: TRBV13; D gene: TRBD1; CDR3 DNA: TGTGCCAGCAGCAGGGGACAGGGGGCTAACAATGAGCAGTTCTTC; CDR3 protein: CASSRGQGANNEQFF
clone size: NA; J gene: TRBJ2-7; V gene: TRBV1; D gene: NA; CDR3 DNA: TGCACCAGGACACCTGCCAACGGACTAGCGGGAGGGCCGGGTGAGCAGTACTTC; CDR3 protein: CTRTPANGLAGGPGEQYF
clone size: NA; J gene: TRBJ1-1; V gene: TRBV19; D gene: NA; CDR3 DNA: TGTGCCAGTAGTAGGTCAGGCACCACTGAAGCTTTCTTT; CDR3 protein: CASSRSGTTEAFF
clone size: once; J gene: TRBJ2-3; V gene: TRBV28; D gene: NA; CDR3 DNA: TGTGCCAGCGCGGCCCTCACAGATACGCAGTATTTT; CDR3 protein: CASAALTDTQYF
clone size: NA; J gene: TRBJ2-2; V gene: TRBV30; D gene: TRBD2; CDR3 DNA: TGTGCCTGGAGTGACCTAGCGGGAGCCGGGGAGCTGTTTTTT; CDR3 protein: CAWSDLAGAGELFF
clone size: NA; J gene: TRBJ1-3; V gene: TRBV18; D gene: TRBD1; CDR3 DNA: TGTGCCAGCTCACCGGCACAGGGGCGGTCTGGAAACACCATATATTTT; CDR3 protein: CASSPAQGRSGNTIYF
clone size: NA; J gene: TRBJ2-2; V gene: TRBV29-1; D gene: NA; CDR3 DNA: TGCAGCGTTGAAACAGTCCCCGGGGAGCTGTTTTTT; CDR3 protein: CSVETVPGELFF
clone size: NA; J gene: TRBJ1-1; V gene: TRBV7-9; D gene: NA; CDR3 DNA: TGTGCCAGCACCTATCGGGGGAACACTGAAGCTTTCTTT; CDR3 protein: CASTYRGNTEAFF
clone size: NA; J gene: TRBJ1-5; V gene: TRBV19; D gene: NA; CDR3 DNA: TGTGCCAGTAGTGACACGGACAGTAGCAATCAGCCCCAGCATTTT; CDR3 protein: CASSDTDSSNQPQHF
clone size: NA; J gene: TRBJ2-3; V gene: TRBV9; D gene: TRBD1; CDR3 DNA: TGTGCCAGCAGCGTAGGACAGGGCCCGGGCACAGATACGCAGTATTTT; CDR3 protein: CASSVGQGPGTDTQYF
clone size: NA; J gene: TRBJ2-7; V gene: TRBV11-2; D gene: NA; CDR3 DNA: TGTGCCAGCAGCTTAGATCGTGTCGGGCAGTACTTC; CDR3 protein: CASSLDRVGQYF
clone size: once; J gene: TRBJ2-1; V gene: TRBV5-6; D gene: TRBD1; CDR3 DNA: TGTGCCAGCAGCTTGACCTTGACAGGGAACAATGAGCAGTTCTTC; CDR3 protein: CASSLTLTGNNEQFF
clone size: NA; J gene: TRBJ1-2; V gene: TRBV27; D gene: TRBD1; CDR3 DNA: TGTGCCAGCAGTAGGGACAGTTTTAACTATGGCTACACCTTC; CDR3 protein: CASSRDSFNYGYTF
clone size: few; J gene: TRBJ1-5; V gene: TRBV5-4; D gene: NA; CDR3 DNA: TGTGCCAGCAGCCACGGGGGGGGAAGCAATCAGCCCCAGCATTTT; CDR3 protein: CASSHGGGSNQPQHF
clone size: NA; J gene: TRBJ2-1; V gene: TRBV7-2; D gene: TRBD2; CDR3 DNA: TGTGCCAGCAGCTCCGTAGCGGGAGGGAGGTCCGATGAGCAGTTCTTC; CDR3 protein: CASSSVAGGRSDEQFF
clone size: few; J gene: TRBJ1-2; V gene: TRBV28; D gene: TRBD1; CDR3 DNA: TGTGCCAGCAGTTTAGACAGGGGATATGGCTACACCTTC; CDR3 protein: CASSLDRGYGYTF
clone size: NA; J gene: TRBJ2-7; V gene: TRBV25-1; D gene: NA; CDR3 DNA: TGTGCCAGCAGTGAGGCCGAGCAGTACTTC; CDR3 protein: CASSEAEQYF
clone size: NA; J gene: TRBJ2-7; V gene: TRBV2; D gene: TRBD2; CDR3 DNA: TGTGCCAGCACGGGACTAGCGGGAGGGAGCTCCTACGAGCAGTACTTC; CDR3 protein: CASTGLAGGSSYEQYF
clone size: many; J gene: TRBJ2-1; V gene: TRBV5-1; D gene: TRBD1; CDR3 DNA: TGCGCCAGCAGCTCAGGACAGGGGTCTGAGCAGTTCTTC; CDR3 protein: CASSSGQGSEQFF
clone size: NA; J gene: TRBJ2-7; V gene: TRBV18; D gene: TRBD1; CDR3 DNA: TGTGCCAGCTCACCACGACAGGGATCCTCCTACGAGCAGTACTTC; CDR3 protein: CASSPRQGSSYEQYF
clone size: NA; J gene: TRBJ2-7; V gene: TRBV5-1; D gene: TRBD2; CDR3 DNA: TGCGCCAGCAGCTTGGTGCCCGGTCTAGCGGGAACCTACGAGCAGTACTTC; CDR3 protein: CASSLVPGLAGTYEQYF
clone size: NA; J gene: TRBJ2-7; V gene: TRBV7-2; D gene: TRBD2; CDR3 DNA: TGTGCCAGCAGCCCCGGGCTAGCGGGAGGGCTCGGTCGGCAGTACTTC; CDR3 protein: CASSPGLAGGLGRQYF
clone size: NA; J gene: TRBJ2-7; V gene: TRBV6-6; D gene: TRBD2; CDR3 DNA: TGTGCCAGCGGAGACAGCGTGGCGGGAGTGGTCGAGCAGTACTTC; CDR3 protein: CASGDSVAGVVEQYF
clone size: NA; J gene: TRBJ2-7; V gene: TRBV29-1; D gene: TRBD1; CDR3 DNA: TGCAGCGTTTCACGGCAGGGGGAATACGAGCAGTACTTC; CDR3 protein: CSVSRQGEYEQYF
clone size: once; J gene: TRBJ1-2; V gene: TRBV4-3; D gene: TRBD1; CDR3 DNA: TGCGCCAGCAGCCAAGATCCCGGGACAGCCAATTATGGCTACACCTTC; CDR3 protein: CASSQDPGTANYGYTF
clone size: NA; J gene: TRBJ2-3; V gene: TRBV4-2; D gene: TRBD1; CDR3 DNA: TGTGCCAGCAGCCAGGCAGGGACAGGGTACACAGATACGCAGTATTTT; CDR3 protein: CASSQAGTGYTDTQYF
clone size: NA; J gene: TRBJ1-2; V gene: TRBV5-1; D gene: NA; CDR3 DNA: TGCGCCAGCAGCTTGGCCGACTATGGCTACACCTTC; CDR3 protein: CASSLADYGYTF
clone size: NA; J gene: TRBJ2-7; V gene: TRBV9; D gene: NA; CDR3 DNA: TGTGCCAGCAGCCCCGGAGGCGGCGAGCAGTACTTC; CDR3 protein: CASSPGGGEQYF
clone size: NA; J gene: TRBJ2-7; V gene: TRBV6-5; D gene: NA; CDR3 DNA: TGTGCCAGCAGTTACGGGCCTACGGTCTCCTACGAGCAGTACTTC; CDR3 protein: CASSYGPTVSYEQYF
clone size: NA; J gene: TRBJ2-7; V gene: TRBV4-3; D gene: TRBD1; CDR3 DNA: TGCGCCAGCAGCCAGGGCGTGGGGACAGGGGACGAGCAGTACTTC; CDR3 protein: CASSQGVGTGDEQYF
clone size: NA; J gene: TRBJ1-2; V gene: TRBV9; D gene: NA; CDR3 DNA: TGTGCCAGCGGGGAGGGCAGGGCGACCTATGGCTACACCTTC; CDR3 protein: CASGEGRATYGYTF
clone size: NA; J gene: TRBJ1-5; V gene: TRBV28; D gene: TRBD1; CDR3 DNA: TGTGCCAGCAGGGCGACAGGGACGCAGGATTCCCAGCATTTT; CDR3 protein: CASRATGTQDSQHF
clone size: NA; J gene: TRBJ1-1; V gene: TRBV18; D gene: TRBD1; CDR3 DNA: TGTGCCAGCTCACCCGAGGACAGGTTTGAAGCTTTCTTT; CDR3 protein: CASSPEDRFEAFF
clone size: once; J gene: TRBJ2-3; V gene: TRBV7-8; D gene: TRBD2; CDR3 DNA: TGTGCCAGCAGCGCCCTACCTCCGGGACTAGCTGGGGATACGCAGTATTTT; CDR3 protein: CASSALPPGLAGDTQYF
clone size: NA; J gene: TRBJ2-5; V gene: TRBV19; D gene: NA; CDR3 DNA: TGTGCCAGTAGTAGGAACAGTCAAGAGACCCAGTACTTC; CDR3 protein: CASSRNSQETQYF
clone size: NA; J gene: TRBJ2-7; V gene: TRBV27; D gene: TRBD2; CDR3 DNA: TGTGCCAGCAGTTTATCTGGGGGGGACGACGAGCAGTACTTC; CDR3 protein: CASSLSGGDDEQYF
clone size: NA; J gene: TRBJ2-7; V gene: TRBV6-5; D gene: TRBD1; CDR3 DNA: TGTGCCAGCAGCGATGGACAGGGGGTGGGTGAGCAGTACTTC; CDR3 protein: CASSDGQGVGEQYF
clone size: NA; J gene: TRBJ2-1; V gene: TRBV28; D gene: TRBD2; CDR3 DNA: TGTGCCAGCAGTCTAGCGGGAAGAGGGTTCTTC; CDR3 protein: CASSLAGRGFF
clone size: few; J gene: TRBJ1-2; V gene: TRBV27; D gene: NA; CDR3 DNA: TGTGCCAGCAGTTTATCGGCAGGAAGCTATGGCTACACCTTC; CDR3 protein: CASSLSAGSYGYTF
clone size: once; J gene: TRBJ2-3; V gene: TRBV2; D gene: TRBD2; CDR3 DNA: TGTGCCAGCACCCCAGCGGGAGATAAAGAAAGCACGGCTACGCAGTATTTT; CDR3 protein: CASTPAGDKESTATQYF
clone size: NA; J gene: TRBJ2-3; V gene: TRBV5-4; D gene: NA; CDR3 DNA: TGTGCCAGCAGCTTGGGGCCGATAGAAAGACTACCCACGCAGTATTTT; CDR3 protein: CASSLGPIERLPTQYF